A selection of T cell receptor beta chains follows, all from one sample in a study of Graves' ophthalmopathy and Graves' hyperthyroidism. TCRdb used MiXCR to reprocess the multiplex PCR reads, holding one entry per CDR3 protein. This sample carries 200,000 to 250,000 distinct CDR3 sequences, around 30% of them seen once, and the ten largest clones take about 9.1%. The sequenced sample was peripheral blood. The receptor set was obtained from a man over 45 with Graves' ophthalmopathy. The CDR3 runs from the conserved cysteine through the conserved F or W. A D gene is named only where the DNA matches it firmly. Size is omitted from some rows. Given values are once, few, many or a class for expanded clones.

cdr3_aa: CASSLVGGRKTQYF
cdr3_nt: TGTGCCAGCAGTTTAGTCGGGGGGCGAAAGACCCAGTACTTC
j_call: TRBJ2-5
v_call: TRBV28
clone_size: many
d_call: -

cdr3_aa: CASSQRGPGNQPQHF
cdr3_nt: TGTGCCAGCAGCCAGCGGGGGCCAGGGAATCAGCCCCAGCATTTT
j_call: TRBJ1-5
v_call: TRBV3-1
clone_size: many
d_call: -

cdr3_aa: CASSFAGSETQYF
cdr3_nt: TGTGCCAGCAGTTTCGCAGGTTCGGAGACCCAGTACTTC
j_call: TRBJ2-5
v_call: TRBV27
clone_size: many
d_call: -

cdr3_aa: CASSPPSGTLRETQYF
cdr3_nt: TGTGCCAGTAGTCCCCCTTCCGGGACTCTACGAGAGACCCAGTACTTC
j_call: TRBJ2-5
v_call: TRBV19
clone_size: many
d_call: -

cdr3_aa: CASSPRAARRGRANTGELFF
cdr3_nt: TGTGCCAGTAGTCCACGCGCCGCCCGACGCGGGAGGGCGAACACCGGGGAGCTGTTTTTT
j_call: TRBJ2-2
v_call: TRBV19
clone_size: many
d_call: TRBD2

cdr3_aa: CASSLAEGGWSQETQYF
cdr3_nt: TGCGCCAGCAGCTTGGCCGAGGGGGGCTGGAGCCAAGAGACCCAGTACTTC
j_call: TRBJ2-5
v_call: TRBV5-1
clone_size: many
d_call: -

cdr3_aa: CASSTQQGRTRNIQYF
cdr3_nt: TGTGCCAGTAGTACCCAACAGGGGAGGACTAGAAACATTCAGTACTTC
j_call: TRBJ2-4
v_call: TRBV19
clone_size: many
d_call: -

cdr3_aa: CASSRRGVGNTIYF
cdr3_nt: TGTGCCAGCAGCCGGAGAGGGGTAGGAAACACCATATATTTT
j_call: TRBJ1-3
v_call: TRBV12-3/TRBV12-4
clone_size: -
d_call: -

cdr3_aa: CASSPFGYKADRTEAFF
cdr3_nt: TGTGCCAGCAGCCCGTTTGGGTACAAGGCAGACCGCACTGAAGCTTTCTTT
j_call: TRBJ1-1
v_call: TRBV12-3/TRBV12-4
clone_size: -
d_call: -

cdr3_aa: CASSPRRTYEQYF
cdr3_nt: TGCGCCAGCAGCCCAAGGAGAACCTACGAGCAGTACTTC
j_call: TRBJ2-7
v_call: TRBV5-1
clone_size: many
d_call: -

cdr3_aa: CATSREGTGGNQPQHF
cdr3_nt: TGTGCCACCAGCAGAGAGGGGACAGGGGGCAATCAGCCCCAGCATTTT
j_call: TRBJ1-5
v_call: TRBV15
clone_size: -
d_call: TRBD1

cdr3_aa: CATSRATGLYNSPLHF
cdr3_nt: TGTGCCACCAGCAGAGCCACAGGACTCTATAATTCACCCCTCCACTTT
j_call: TRBJ1-6
v_call: TRBV15
clone_size: many
d_call: -

cdr3_aa: CASSPWDVNSPLHF
cdr3_nt: TGTGCCAGCAGCCCTTGGGACGTAAATTCACCCCTCCACTTT
j_call: TRBJ1-6
v_call: TRBV3-1
clone_size: many
d_call: -

cdr3_aa: CASSQPGTQNIQYF
cdr3_nt: TGTGCCAGCAGCCAACCAGGGACACAAAACATTCAGTACTTC
j_call: TRBJ2-4
v_call: TRBV11-1
clone_size: few
d_call: -